These 22 T cell receptor beta chains were sequenced from one sample in a study of T cell responses to AZD1222 COVID-19 vaccine. Measured with immunoSEQ multiplex PCR; TCRdb has only the in-frame clones, and not every one. The table lists about 180,000 clones, 70% to 90% of them singletons. Sequenced here: peripheral blood, sampled on day 0 of AZD1222 vaccination. The receptors shown here come from an adult in good health.

The chain couples TRBV5-1 to TRBJ1-1, with 7 bases that match TRBD1. The CDR3 is made up of 19 amino acids. CDR1 SGHRS and CDR2 YFSETQ come from the germline V gene. V was clipped by 3 bases and J by 0 bases; unmatched bases: 17. The CDR3 sequence: CASSSGTERGRTMNTEAFF. The CDR3 nucleotides are TGCGCCAGCAGCTCCGGGACAGAGAGGGGGAGAACCATGAACACTGAAGCTTTCTTT.

This chain joins TRBV6-1 and TRBJ1-4, with D maybe TRBD1 (6 bases). The CDR3 spans 14 residues. Germline CDR1 reads MNHNS; CDR2 reads SASEGT. Trimming stripped 2 bases from V and 6 bases from J, with 10 bases between. CDR3 residues: CASSEWGRDEKLFF. As DNA, the CDR3 is TGTGCCAGCAGTGAATGGGGGCGCGATGAAAAACTGTTTTTT.

This clone came up once. The chain employs TRBV28 and TRBJ2-2; 7 bases match TRBD1. Germline assignment: CDR1 MDHEN and CDR2 SYDVKM. V was clipped by 7 bases and J by 5 bases; unmatched bases: 7. This CDR3 has 14 amino acids. CDR3 bases: TGTGCCAGCAAAGACAGGGTCAGGACCGGGGAGCTGTTTTTT. Translation gives CASKDRVRTGELFF.

The V gene is TRBV9, the J gene TRBJ1-3; D is unresolved. This CDR3 region has 16 residues. CDR1 is SGDLS and CDR2 is YYNGEE in the germline V gene. V was pared by 0 bases and J by 0 bases, with 10 bases between. The CDR3 protein is CASSVATAGSGNTIYF. The CDR3 bases are TGTGCCAGCAGCGTAGCTACGGCGGGCTCTGGAAACACCATATATTTT.

The V call is TRBV12-2, the J call TRBJ1-6; TRBD1, as called in the table, went unchecked against the DNA. TRBV12-2 is annotated as a pseudogene. The CDR3 runs to 15 residues. The CDR3 bases are TGTGCAAGTCGCTGGCGGACAGGGCCACATTCACCCCTCCACTTT. This translates into CASRWRTGPHSPLHF.

This chain connects TRBV2 to TRBJ1-1, with D possibly being TRBD1 (6 bases). Germline V gene sequence: CDR1 SNHLY, CDR2 FYNNEI. The CDR3 length is 13 residues. V was cut by 4 bases and J by 8 bases, with 14 bases left in between. CDR3 nucleotides: TGTGCCAGCAGTGGGGTGGGGGCTAGCGAAGCTTTCTTT. Residues: CASSGVGASEAFF.

The chain employs TRBV18 and TRBJ2-2; maybe TRBD1 (6 bases). The CDR3 loop spans 16 amino acids. Germline V gives CDR1 KGHSH, CDR2 LQKENI. V was cut by 5 bases and J by 0 bases, with 13 bases left in between. The CDR3 reads CASSTFGQTNTGELFF. The DNA of the CDR3 is TGTGCCAGCTCAACCTTTGGACAGACGAACACCGGGGAGCTGTTTTTT.

The chain joins TRBV14 to TRBJ2-1; D uncertain. Germline values: CDR1 SGHDN, CDR2 FVKESK. V gave up 2 bases and J gave up 2 bases, with 10 bases separating them. There are 15 residues in the CDR3. The CDR3: CASSQYLRPYNEQFF. CDR3 DNA sequence: TGTGCCAGCAGCCAATATCTGAGGCCCTACAATGAGCAGTTCTTC.

The chain couples TRBV27 to TRBJ1-1; 7 bases align to TRBD1. The CDR3 consists of 14 residues. V lost 6 bases, J lost 5 bases, and 9 bases stayed unmatched. Germline CDR1 and CDR2: MNHEY and SMNVEV (reference sequence). CDR3 amino acids: CASRSGGWGTEAFF. CDR3 nucleotide sequence: TGTGCCAGCAGGTCAGGGGGTTGGGGGACTGAAGCTTTCTTT.

V is TRBV20-1 and J is TRBJ1-1; no reliable D call. CDR3 length: 10 amino acids. Trimming cost V 0 bases and J 11 bases, with 7 bases left between them. From germline, CDR1 is DFQATT and CDR2 SNEGSKA (reference sequence). The chain's CDR3 is CSARDSRAFF. CDR3 coding DNA: TGCAGTGCTAGAGATAGTCGGGCTTTCTTT.

V gene TRBV3-1 (or the pseudogene TRBV3-2) combines with J gene TRBJ1-1, with a tentative D call TRBD1 (5 bases). V lost 0 bases, J lost 11 bases, and 10 bases lay in between. CDR1 is LGHDT, CDR2 YNNKEL, per germline (reference sequence). There are 12 residues in the CDR3. CDR3 nucleotide sequence: TGTGCCAGCAGCCAAGATGGGGGGAAGGCTTTCTTT. Protein sequence: CASSQDGGKAFF.

The genes are TRBV19 and TRBJ1-4; D is undetermined. The CDR3 is made up of 14 amino acids. Trimming pared 1 base from V and 4 bases from J, leaving 7 bases between. CDR1 is LNHDA, CDR2 SQIVND, per germline (reference sequence). DNA of the CDR3: TGTGCCAGTAGTATAGTTGGGAGTAATGAAAAACTGTTTTTT. Translated: CASSIVGSNEKLFF. The complete variable domain, with remaining parts taken from reference TRBV19 and TRBJ1-4, reads DGGITQSPKYLFRKEGQNVTLSCEQNLNHDAMYWYRQDPGQGLRLIYYSQIVNDFQKGDIAEGYSVSREKKESFPLTVTSAQKNPTAFYLCASSIVGSNEKLFFGSGTQLSVL.

V gene TRBV7-8 combines with J gene TRBJ1-5; 7 nucleotides agree with TRBD1. Germline CDR1 and CDR2: SGHVS and FQNEAQ. Trimming took 4 bases from V and 4 from J; bases not matched to a gene: 1. The CDR3 is made up of 13 amino acids. The CDR3 DNA sequence: TGTGCCAGCAGCTGGGGACAGAATCAGCCCCAGCATTTT. Its translation is CASSWGQNQPQHF.

The chain recombines TRBV6-5 with TRBJ1-1; D unclear. The CDR3 spans 15 residues. Deletions cut 0 bases from V and 0 bases from J, with 8 bases between. Per the germline V gene, CDR1 is MNHEY and CDR2 is SVGAGI. The CDR3 region has the DNA TGTGCCAGCAGTTACTCTGTAGGGCTGAACACTGAAGCTTTCTTT. This sequence encodes CASSYSVGLNTEAFF.

The rearrangement links TRBV7-8 to TRBJ1-2, with a weak D call TRBD1 (5 bases). CDR1 and CDR2 from the germline V gene are SGHVS and FQNEAQ. The CDR3 runs to 12 residues. V lost 8 bases and J 2 bases, leaving 9 bases between the germline ends. The CDR3 protein is CASGGANYGYTF. CDR3 in DNA: TGTGCCAGCGGCGGGGCCAACTATGGCTACACCTTC. The whole variable domain, remainder taken from reference TRBV7-8 and TRBJ1-2, is GAGVSQSPRYKVAKRGQDVALRCDPISGHVSLFWYQQALGQGPEFLTYFQNEAQLDKSGLPSDRFFAERPEGSVSTLKIQRTQQEDSAVYLCASGGANYGYTFGSGTRLTVV.

CDR3 sequence (DNA): TGTGCCAGTAGTACTGAATCTGGAAACACCATATATTTT. It encodes CASSTESGNTIYF. V and J are TRBV19 and TRBJ1-3, with no clear D. In germline, CDR1 is LNHDA, CDR2 SQIVND (reference sequence). V dropped 4 bases and J dropped 1 base, with 5 bases sitting between them. The CDR3 totals 13 residues. Filled out from reference TRBV19 and TRBJ1-3, the complete variable domain reads DGGITQSPKYLFRKEGQNVTLSCEQNLNHDAMYWYRQDPGQGLRLIYYSQIVNDFQKGDIAEGYSVSREKKESFPLTVTSAQKNPTAFYLCASSTESGNTIYFGEGSWLTVV.

The rearrangement joins TRBV7-2 to TRBJ1-2, with 7 bases fitting TRBD1. CDR3 length: 13 amino acids. V dropped 5 bases and J dropped 8; count of bases not matched to a gene: 8. Germline V gives CDR1 SGHTA, CDR2 FQGNSA. CDR3 residues: CASSPTGLYGYTF. In DNA form, the CDR3 reads TGTGCCAGCAGCCCGACAGGGTTGTACGGCTACACCTTC.

The CDR3 sequence: CASSEAGSRTRGSPLHF. The CDR3 nucleotides are TGTGCCAGCAGTGAAGCCGGCTCGCGGACAAGAGGTTCACCCCTCCACTTT. The chain joins TRBV6-1 to TRBJ1-6; possibly TRBD1 for D (5 bases). The CDR3 is 17 residues long. The ends were cut back, 0 bases at V and 9 bases at J, with 18 bases in the middle. From germline, CDR1 is MNHNS and CDR2 SASEGT.

The chain is built from TRBV3-1 (or the pseudogene TRBV3-2) and TRBJ2-1; possible D gene TRBD1, 5 bases. V gave up 0 bases and J gave up 3 bases, with 9 bases separating them. The CDR3 contains 15 residues. Germline V gene lookup returns CDR1 LGHDT and CDR2 YNNKEL (reference sequence). The CDR3, as DNA: TGTGCCAGCAGCCAAGATCCGACAGTCTACAATGAGCAGTTCTTC. It yields the protein CASSQDPTVYNEQFF.

This CDR3 reads CATSDFTGEAGELFF. CDR3 bases: TGTGCCACCAGTGATTTCACAGGGGAGGCCGGGGAGCTGTTTTTT. V and J are TRBV24-1 and TRBJ2-2, with TRBD1 as a possible D gene (7 bases). The CDR3 spans 15 residues. Germline-derived CDR1 and CDR2 are KGHDR and SFDVKD. V was pared by 1 base and J by 6 bases, with 11 bases between.

The table lists this clone with a count of one. The rearrangement joins TRBV2 to TRBJ1-1; D remains unclear. The CDR3 runs to 13 residues. Germline CDR1 and CDR2: SNHLY and FYNNEI. Trimming took off 6 bases at V and 11 bases at J, with 19 bases between the two ends. DNA for the CDR3: TGTGCCAGCAGCCAGCAGCAGCCCCTGGGGGCTTTCTTT. This sequence encodes CASSQQQPLGAFF.

CDR3 sequence (DNA): TGTGCCAGCTCACCACTAGGAACCAGCTCAGAGACCCAGTACTTC. Amino acid sequence: CASSPLGTSSETQYF. The chain couples TRBV18 to TRBJ2-5; D is ambiguous. V was pared by 1 base and J by 4 bases, with 13 bases between. There are 15 residues in the CDR3. CDR1 and CDR2 from the germline V gene are KGHSH and LQKENI.